The sequence of this TCR beta chain was determined in a study of control samples from healthy donors and cancer patients. Germline assignment: CDR1 MDHEN and CDR2 SYDVKM. The CDR3 is 15 residues long. The trim removed 5 bases at V and 1 base at J, leaving 5 bases unmatched. Profiling relied on immunoSEQ multiplex PCR, and the TCRdb table lists in-frame clones only, not all of them. Here the sample spans around 110,000 clones, more than 85% being singletons. V and J are TRBV28 and TRBJ1-1, with 9 bases lining up with TRBD1. This receptor was identified in a man younger than 45 in good health. The sequenced sample was blood. CDR3 loop: CASSPRTGANTEAFF. The CDR3, as DNA: TGTGCCAGCAGTCCCCGGACAGGGGCGAACACTGAAGCTTTCTTT.